The clone carrying this T cell receptor beta chain was picked up one time. What it binds is not known. Profiling relied on immunoSEQ multiplex PCR, and the TCRdb table lists in-frame clones only, not all of them. The data show some 2,000,000 clones, with 95% seen just once and less than 0.15% held by the top ten. This record belongs to a study of shared clonotypes between healthy human individuals. Whole-study findings and limits: Between a few donors, naive CD4 clonotypes were shared at a level of about 5%. Memory subsets generally showed lower estimated richness than naive subsets.

The CDR3 is made up of 12 amino acids. Trimming left V 4 bases short and J 4 bases short, with 8 bases between. Per germline, CDR1 SQVTM and CDR2 ANQGSEA. The source material was naive CD4+ T cells sorted from blood. Regarding subset: CD45RA+ positively selected. The rearrangement links TRBV29-1 to TRBJ1-5, with no clear D. The TCR sequence derives from a man younger than 35 in good health. CDR3 DNA: TGCAGCGTTGCTGACTTAAATCAGCCCCAGCATTTT. Protein: CSVADLNQPQHF.